This is a list of T cell receptor beta chains from one sample in a study of blood T cell repertoires in COVID-19. Sequencing was performed with immunoSEQ multiplex PCR; in TCRdb, only in-frame clones are kept and a portion is missing. The data hold about 380,000 clones, with more than 65% observed a single time. Sequencing was carried out using peripheral blood. These receptors came from a human donor with acute or convalescent COVID-19. The donor label of this sample is uncertain. The CDR3 runs from the conserved cysteine through the conserved F or W. A D gene is named only where the DNA matches it firmly. The size of a clone is reported for some rows only, either as once, few or many, or as a class for expanded clones.

CDR3 protein,CDR3 DNA,V gene,D gene,clone size,CDR3 length,J gene
CASSELAGGRYNEQFF,TGCGCCAGCAGCGAACTAGCGGGAGGTCGATACAATGAGCAGTTCTTC,TRBV10-2,TRBD2,NA,16,TRBJ2-1
CATRARSLAEAFF,TGTGCCACCCGTGCTAGGAGTTTGGCTGAAGCTTTCTTT,TRBV19,NA,once,13,TRBJ1-1
CASSQDETSGDQDTQYF,TGTGCCAGCAGCCAAGATGAGACTAGCGGGGATCAGGATACGCAGTATTTT,TRBV3-1/TRBV3-2,TRBD2,once,17,TRBJ2-3
CASSLSGKSNEKLFF,TGCGCCAGCAGCTTGTCGGGAAAGTCTAATGAAAAACTGTTTTTT,TRBV5-1,NA,NA,15,TRBJ1-4
CASSLWDRGVLGF,TGTGCCAGCAGTTTATGGGACAGGGGAGTCTTGGGATTC,TRBV28,TRBD1,NA,13,TRBJ1-2
CASSEQLNQPQHF,TGTGCCAGTTCGGAACAGCTCAATCAGCCCCAGCATTTT,TRBV19,NA,NA,13,TRBJ1-5
CATSRDRRTGGVFTF,TGTGCCACCAGCAGAGACCGTAGGACAGGGGGCGTGTTCACCTTC,TRBV15,TRBD1,NA,15,TRBJ1-2
CAIKGRLADEQYF,TGTGCCATCAAGGGCCGGCTAGCGGACGAGCAGTACTTC,TRBV10-3,TRBD2,NA,13,TRBJ2-7
CASRGGAVNFF,TGTGCCAGCAGGGGGGGGGCGGTCAATTTCTTT,TRBV12-3/TRBV12-4,NA,NA,11,TRBJ1-1
CASSLAGVRTDTQYF,TGTGCCAGCAGTTTAGCGGGAGTGAGGACAGATACGCAGTATTTT,TRBV6-6,TRBD2,NA,15,TRBJ2-3
CASSESFGGLGYGYTF,TGTGCCAGCAGTGAAAGTTTTGGAGGGCTTGGATATGGCTACACCTTC,TRBV6-4,NA,NA,16,TRBJ1-2
CASSRGRLNTEAFF,TGTGCCAGCAGCAGGGGCAGGCTGAACACTGAAGCTTTCTTT,TRBV2,NA,NA,14,TRBJ1-1
CASRTDRRSTDTQYF,TGTGCCAGCAGGACAGACCGGCGTTCCACAGATACGCAGTATTTT,TRBV2,NA,NA,15,TRBJ2-3
CASSPLPGTSGTDTQYF,TGTGCCAGTAGTCCTCTTCCCGGGACTAGCGGCACAGATACGCAGTATTTT,TRBV19,TRBD2,NA,17,TRBJ2-3
CASSLGGGVAGGQKQFF,TGCGCCAGCAGCCTCGGGGGGGGAGTAGCGGGAGGACAGAAGCAGTTCTTC,TRBV4-1,TRBD2,few,17,TRBJ2-1
CASSLGSYGYTF,TGTGCCAGCAGTTTGGGCAGCTATGGCTACACCTTC,TRBV12-3/TRBV12-4,NA,NA,12,TRBJ1-2
CASGLAGDYNEQFF,TGCGCCAGCGGACTAGCGGGAGACTACAATGAGCAGTTCTTC,TRBV10-1,TRBD2,NA,14,TRBJ2-1
CASSQVSGVGNQPQHF,TGCGCCAGCAGCCAAGTTAGCGGAGTAGGCAATCAGCCCCAGCATTTT,TRBV4-1,NA,NA,16,TRBJ1-5
CASPRGTGLLEQYF,TGCGCCAGTCCACGGGGGACAGGTCTTCTCGAGCAGTACTTC,TRBV10-1,TRBD1,NA,14,TRBJ2-7
CASSLTGISGANVLTF,TGTGCCAGCAGCTTAACCGGGATCTCTGGGGCCAACGTCCTGACTTTC,TRBV7-8,NA,NA,16,TRBJ2-6
CASSDSILEKLFF,TGTGCCAGCAGTGATAGTATCCTTGAAAAACTGTTTTTT,TRBV2,NA,NA,13,TRBJ1-4
CASSLDRETQYF,TGTGCCAGCAGCTTAGACCGGGAGACCCAGTACTTC,TRBV11-2,NA,NA,12,TRBJ2-5
CACPPPTGSGYGYTF,TGTGCCTGCCCCCCCCCGACAGGGAGCGGCTATGGCTACACCTTC,TRBV30,TRBD1,few,15,TRBJ1-2
CASSKARRQGFRNTEAFF,TGTGCCAGCAGCAAAGCAAGGAGACAGGGTTTTAGAAACACTGAAGCTTTCTTT,TRBV21-1,NA,NA,18,TRBJ1-1
CASSQDLVGSSGANVLTF,TGTGCCAGCAGCCAAGATCTTGTGGGGAGCTCTGGGGCCAACGTCCTGACTTTC,TRBV4-2,NA,NA,18,TRBJ2-6
CAWRRGGLGNEQFF,TGTGCCTGGAGGAGGGGGGGGTTGGGCAATGAGCAGTTCTTC,TRBV30,NA,NA,14,TRBJ2-1
CASSLQVGNQPQHF,TGTGCCAGCAGCCTCCAGGTGGGCAATCAGCCCCAGCATTTT,TRBV6-6,NA,NA,14,TRBJ1-5
CASSLPLSNTGELFF,TGTGCCAGCAGTTTGCCCCTATCGAACACCGGGGAGCTGTTTTTT,TRBV28,NA,NA,15,TRBJ2-2
CASSPERRQGPFRGYTF,TGTGCCAGCTCACCTGAGAGACGACAGGGTCCTTTCCGGGGCTACACCTTC,TRBV18,TRBD1,NA,17,TRBJ1-2
CASSIGLAGATDTQYF,TGTGCCAGTAGTATAGGACTAGCGGGGGCCACAGATACGCAGTATTTT,TRBV19,TRBD2,NA,16,TRBJ2-3
CASSEDSTEAFF,TGTGCCAGCAGCGAGGACAGCACTGAAGCTTTCTTT,TRBV11-2,NA,NA,12,TRBJ1-1
CASSYFRDRGNTIYF,TGTGCCAGCAGTTACTTTCGGGACAGGGGAAACACCATATATTTT,TRBV6-6,TRBD1,NA,15,TRBJ1-3
CAWSGGDNQPQHF,TGTGCCTGGAGTGGGGGAGACAATCAGCCCCAGCATTTT,TRBV30,NA,NA,13,TRBJ1-5
CASSPNANLPKNIQYF,TGTGCCAGCAGCCCTAACGCCAACCTTCCCAAAAACATTCAGTACTTC,TRBV3-1/TRBV3-2,NA,NA,16,TRBJ2-4
CASGLNEQFF,TGTGCCAGCGGCTTGAATGAGCAGTTCTTC,TRBV12-3/TRBV12-4,NA,once,10,TRBJ2-1
CASSPKGRPLFSTDTQYF,TGTGCCAGCTCGCCCAAGGGGCGACCCCTTTTTAGCACAGATACGCAGTATTTT,TRBV18,NA,NA,18,TRBJ2-3
CASSHAIAGVYNEQFF,TGTGCCAGCAGCCACGCCATAGCGGGAGTGTACAATGAGCAGTTCTTC,TRBV3-1/TRBV3-2,TRBD2,NA,16,TRBJ2-1
CASSLTLAYNEQFF,TGTGCCAGCAGTTTAACACTAGCCTACAATGAGCAGTTCTTC,TRBV28,NA,NA,14,TRBJ2-1
CASSAPGLRRQFF,TGTGCCAGCAGTGCCCCGGGACTGCGGCGGCAGTTCTTC,TRBV6-4,NA,NA,13,TRBJ2-1
CASSLGFIGADTQYF,TGTGCCAGCAGCTTGGGGTTTATAGGGGCAGATACGCAGTATTTT,TRBV5-4,NA,NA,15,TRBJ2-3
CASSMIQGAGELFF,TGTGCCAGTAGTATGATACAGGGGGCCGGGGAGCTGTTTTTT,TRBV19,TRBD1,NA,14,TRBJ2-2
CAISESRYEQYF,TGTGCCATCAGTGAGTCCCGTTACGAGCAGTACTTC,TRBV10-3,NA,NA,12,TRBJ2-7